This T cell receptor beta chain was profiled in a study of blood T cells in healthy people across ages. Study-wide points: Across the age range, TCR beta diversity per million T cells fell in a roughly linear way. The donors' CMV status was not determined, possibly confounding changes in expanded clonotypes.

V shed 10 bases, J shed 9 bases, and the junction held 7 bases outside the gene matches. The CDR3 covers 11 residues. This clonotype was seen a handful of times. Its antigen remains unidentified. It was with a sample-barcoded 5' primer and a J-beta primer mix that a second PCR of roughly 6 to 12 cycles was run. TCRdb re-analysed the 5' RACE reads in MiXCR, keeping a single row per CDR3 protein. This sample carries about 290,000 distinct CDR3 sequences, around 29% of them seen once, and the ten largest clones take 29%. Total RNA was extracted at no less than 5 micrograms per sample. This chain uses TRBV12-3 or TRBV12-4 with TRBJ2-3; 7 bases fit TRBD1. The sample taken for sequencing was blood. The clonotype comes from a woman in her seventies in good health. The chain's CDR3 is CATQQGLTQYF. CDR3 coding DNA: TGTGCCACCCAACAGGGGCTAACGCAGTATTTT.